The rows below give T cell receptor beta chains drawn from one sample of a study of blood T cell repertoires in COVID-19. The data were produced by immunoSEQ multiplex PCR, yet TCRdb's version contains in-frame clones alone and is incomplete. The repertoire holds roughly 100,000 clones, with over 75% as singletons. The sequencing sample was made of peripheral blood. These receptors all come from a man aged 50 to 60 with acute or convalescent COVID-19. Both conserved end residues are part of each CDR3. The order of the fields is J gene, D gene, clone size, V gene, CDR3 protein, CDR3 DNA. D genes are given only for firm matches. Size is omitted from some rows. Given values are once, few, many or a class for expanded clones.

J: TRBJ1-5
D: NA
size: NA
V: TRBV6-2/TRBV6-3
CDR3: CASSDPGRQPQHF
DNA: TGTGCCAGCAGTGATCCGGGGAGACAGCCCCAGCATTTT

J: TRBJ2-7
D: TRBD1
size: NA
V: TRBV5-1
CDR3: CASSLGLRDRAAYEQYF
DNA: TGCGCCAGCAGCTTGGGGCTCCGGGACAGGGCGGCCTACGAGCAGTACTTC

J: TRBJ1-6
D: NA
size: NA
V: TRBV6-2/TRBV6-3
CDR3: CASSTEQGSPLHF
DNA: TGTGCCAGCAGTACAGAACAGGGCTCACCCCTCCACTTT

J: TRBJ1-2
D: NA
size: NA
V: TRBV11-2
CDR3: CASSLESAAVYGYTF
DNA: TGTGCCAGCAGCTTAGAGTCCGCGGCAGTTTATGGCTACACCTTC

J: TRBJ2-1
D: TRBD1
size: NA
V: TRBV5-4
CDR3: CASSLTDRHNEQFF
DNA: TGTGCCAGCAGCTTGACGGACAGGCACAATGAGCAGTTCTTC

J: TRBJ2-7
D: TRBD1
size: NA
V: TRBV4-1
CDR3: CASSQEAMIRTGGYEQYF
DNA: TGCGCCAGCAGCCAAGAAGCTATGATCAGGACAGGGGGGTACGAGCAGTACTTC

J: TRBJ2-1
D: NA
size: NA
V: TRBV2
CDR3: CASSESRTNNEQFF
DNA: TGTGCCAGCAGTGAAAGCCGGACAAACAATGAGCAGTTCTTC

J: TRBJ2-7
D: NA
size: once
V: TRBV5-5
CDR3: CASSPGRASYEQYF
DNA: TGTGCCAGCAGCCCGGGCAGGGCTTCCTACGAGCAGTACTTC

J: TRBJ2-7
D: TRBD1
size: once
V: TRBV6-5
CDR3: CASSRDSTYEQYF
DNA: TGTGCCAGCAGCCGGGACAGTACCTACGAGCAGTACTTC

J: TRBJ2-6
D: NA
size: NA
V: TRBV19
CDR3: CASSNQGSGANVLTF
DNA: TGTGCCAGTAGTAACCAGGGCTCTGGGGCCAACGTCCTGACTTTC

J: TRBJ2-3
D: TRBD1
size: NA
V: TRBV5-1
CDR3: CASSSTGGATDTQYF
DNA: TGCGCCAGCAGCTCGACAGGGGGCGCCACAGATACGCAGTATTTT

J: TRBJ2-7
D: TRBD2
size: NA
V: TRBV2
CDR3: CASIETSGSSYEQYF
DNA: TGTGCCAGCATAGAGACTAGCGGGAGTTCCTACGAGCAGTACTTC

J: TRBJ2-1
D: NA
size: NA
V: TRBV5-1
CDR3: CASTVRAENNEQFF
DNA: TGCGCCAGCACCGTGAGGGCGGAAAACAATGAGCAGTTCTTC

J: TRBJ2-3
D: TRBD2
size: NA
V: TRBV5-1
CDR3: CASSFGGGAITDTQYF
DNA: TGCGCCAGCAGCTTTGGCGGGGGGGCCATCACAGATACGCAGTATTTT

J: TRBJ2-1
D: TRBD2
size: NA
V: TRBV10-1
CDR3: CASSEAASGSGEQFF
DNA: TGCGCCAGCAGTGAAGCGGCTAGCGGGAGTGGTGAGCAGTTCTTC

J: TRBJ2-7
D: NA
size: once
V: TRBV10-1
CDR3: CASSATGRSYEQYF
DNA: TGCGCCAGCAGTGCCACAGGGAGATCCTACGAGCAGTACTTC

J: TRBJ1-2
D: TRBD1
size: NA
V: TRBV27
CDR3: CASSLTGGIGGYTF
DNA: TGTGCCAGCAGTTTGACAGGGGGCATTGGTGGCTACACCTTC

J: TRBJ2-7
D: NA
size: NA
V: TRBV16
CDR3: CASSQSVIGRNEQYF
DNA: TGTGCCAGCAGCCAATCGGTTATTGGGAGGAACGAGCAGTACTTC

J: TRBJ1-6
D: TRBD1
size: NA
V: TRBV7-2
CDR3: CASSPRTGNSPLHF
DNA: TGTGCCAGCAGCCCCCGGACAGGGAATTCACCCCTCCACTTT

J: TRBJ2-7
D: TRBD1
size: few
V: TRBV18
CDR3: CASSPRQGSDEQYF
DNA: TGTGCCAGCTCACCACGACAGGGGTCGGACGAGCAGTACTTC

J: TRBJ1-4
D: NA
size: NA
V: TRBV2
CDR3: CGTKRQTNEKLFF
DNA: TGTGGCACCAAGAGACAGACTAATGAAAAACTGTTTTTT

J: TRBJ2-7
D: TRBD1
size: NA
V: TRBV28
CDR3: CASRTGQILEQYF
DNA: TGTGCCAGCAGAACGGGACAGATCCTCGAGCAGTACTTC

J: TRBJ1-4
D: NA
size: NA
V: TRBV9
CDR3: CASSVGLNEKLFF
DNA: TGTGCCAGCAGCGTCGGACTTAATGAAAAACTGTTTTTT

J: TRBJ1-3
D: TRBD1
size: NA
V: TRBV18
CDR3: CASSPPGQGFSGNTIYF
DNA: TGTGCCAGCTCACCCCCCGGACAGGGATTTTCTGGAAACACCATATATTTT

J: TRBJ1-5
D: NA
size: NA
V: TRBV7-2
CDR3: CASSGGRGTPQHF
DNA: TGTGCCAGCAGCGGAGGAAGGGGGACGCCCCAGCATTTT

J: TRBJ2-1
D: TRBD2
size: few
V: TRBV28
CDR3: CASRLPTSGGSFF
DNA: TGTGCCAGCAGACTCCCTACTAGCGGGGGGAGTTTCTTC

J: TRBJ1-1
D: NA
size: NA
V: TRBV6-5
CDR3: CASRGAGTEAFF
DNA: TGTGCCAGCAGGGGGGCCGGGACAGAAGCTTTCTTT

J: TRBJ1-2
D: TRBD1
size: once
V: TRBV28
CDR3: CASSLGSQGAFGYTF
DNA: TGTGCCAGCAGTTTAGGGTCACAGGGGGCGTTCGGCTACACCTTC

J: TRBJ2-1
D: TRBD2
size: NA
V: TRBV6-5
CDR3: CASKTSGSVGEQFF
DNA: TGTGCCAGCAAAACTAGCGGGAGCGTAGGTGAGCAGTTCTTC

J: TRBJ2-3
D: TRBD2
size: NA
V: TRBV6-5
CDR3: CASIGASGGSTQYF
DNA: TGTGCCAGCATTGGGGCTAGCGGGGGGAGTACGCAGTATTTT

J: TRBJ1-5
D: TRBD1
size: NA
V: TRBV19
CDR3: CASSLGQGYQPQHF
DNA: TGTGCCAGTAGTCTGGGACAGGGGTATCAGCCCCAGCATTTT

J: TRBJ1-5
D: NA
size: NA
V: TRBV3-1/TRBV3-2
CDR3: CASSQDLTGNQPQHF
DNA: TGTGCCAGCAGCCAAGATCTAACGGGGAATCAGCCCCAGCATTTT

J: TRBJ1-5
D: TRBD1
size: NA
V: TRBV18
CDR3: CASSQGQGGNQPQHF
DNA: TGTGCCAGCTCCCAGGGACAGGGGGGCAATCAGCCCCAGCATTTT

J: TRBJ2-5
D: NA
size: NA
V: TRBV10-3
CDR3: CAISESTYRDNGETQYF
DNA: TGTGCCATCAGTGAGTCGACCTACCGGGACAATGGCGAGACCCAGTACTTC

J: TRBJ1-1
D: NA
size: NA
V: TRBV6-5
CDR3: CASSYSGTSEAFF
DNA: TGTGCCAGCAGTTACTCCGGGACATCGGAAGCTTTCTTT

J: TRBJ2-2
D: NA
size: NA
V: TRBV7-6
CDR3: CASSSGVGYTGELFF
DNA: TGTGCCAGCAGCTCCGGAGTTGGGTACACCGGGGAGCTGTTTTTT

J: TRBJ1-2
D: TRBD1
size: NA
V: TRBV9
CDR3: CASSVAGTGFYGYTF
DNA: TGTGCCAGCAGCGTAGCCGGGACAGGGTTCTATGGCTACACCTTC

J: TRBJ1-1
D: NA
size: NA
V: TRBV2
CDR3: CASRAMTELRSIAEAFF
DNA: TGTGCCAGCAGAGCTATGACAGAGCTTCGGTCGATCGCCGAAGCTTTCTTT

J: TRBJ2-3
D: NA
size: once
V: TRBV29-1
CDR3: CSVELLAITDTQYF
DNA: TGCAGCGTTGAATTGTTAGCCATCACAGATACGCAGTATTTT

J: TRBJ2-5
D: NA
size: NA
V: TRBV11-2
CDR3: CASSSDIRVGETQYF
DNA: TGTGCCAGCAGCTCGGATATTCGGGTCGGTGAGACCCAGTACTTC

J: TRBJ1-2
D: NA
size: NA
V: TRBV7-3
CDR3: CASSLGQRYGYTF
DNA: TGTGCCAGCAGCTTAGGGCAACGTTATGGCTACACCTTC

J: TRBJ2-5
D: NA
size: NA
V: TRBV12-5
CDR3: CASGLVVAVQETQYF
DNA: TGTGCTAGTGGTTTGGTAGTGGCAGTCCAAGAGACCCAGTACTTC

J: TRBJ2-1
D: NA
size: NA
V: TRBV2
CDR3: CASSDPGDGYNEQFF
DNA: TGTGCCAGCAGTGATCCGGGAGATGGCTACAATGAGCAGTTCTTC

J: TRBJ2-1
D: TRBD2
size: NA
V: TRBV10-3
CDR3: CAISESGNSGSRSYNEQFF
DNA: TGTGCCATCAGTGAGTCGGGGAACAGCGGGAGCCGCTCCTACAATGAGCAGTTCTTC

J: TRBJ1-2
D: TRBD1
size: NA
V: TRBV9
CDR3: CASSGGPGGERVGYTF
DNA: TGTGCCAGCAGCGGGGGACCAGGGGGCGAAAGGGTTGGCTACACCTTC

J: TRBJ2-2
D: TRBD2
size: NA
V: TRBV7-9
CDR3: CASSRRLASVNTGELFF
DNA: TGTGCCAGCAGCCGGAGACTAGCATCCGTGAACACCGGGGAGCTGTTTTTT

J: TRBJ2-6
D: NA
size: NA
V: TRBV5-6
CDR3: CASSFGYDVLTF
DNA: TGTGCCAGCAGCTTCGGGTACGACGTCCTGACTTTC

J: TRBJ2-5
D: TRBD2
size: NA
V: TRBV7-6
CDR3: CASSFLAGEQETQYF
DNA: TGTGCCAGCAGCTTCTTAGCGGGAGAACAAGAGACCCAGTACTTC

J: TRBJ2-7
D: TRBD2
size: NA
V: TRBV7-9
CDR3: CASSPPGLAGAYEQYF
DNA: TGTGCCAGCAGCCCGCCGGGACTAGCGGGGGCCTACGAGCAGTACTTC

J: TRBJ1-5
D: TRBD1
size: NA
V: TRBV7-6
CDR3: CASSLRTGVNQPQHF
DNA: TGTGCCAGCAGCCTAAGGACAGGGGTCAATCAGCCCCAGCATTTT

J: TRBJ2-1
D: TRBD2
size: NA
V: TRBV7-3
CDR3: CASSSYSGGAHNEQFF
DNA: TGTGCCAGCAGCTCCTATAGCGGGGGGGCCCACAATGAGCAGTTCTTC

J: TRBJ2-5
D: TRBD2
size: once
V: TRBV9
CDR3: CASSVATGGRETQYF
DNA: TGTGCCAGCAGCGTAGCAACGGGGGGGAGGGAGACCCAGTACTTC

J: TRBJ2-7
D: NA
size: NA
V: TRBV3-1/TRBV3-2
CDR3: CASSQVRGNYEQYF
DNA: TGTGCCAGCAGCCAAGTCCGGGGGAACTACGAGCAGTACTTC

J: TRBJ1-5
D: NA
size: NA
V: TRBV6-9
CDR3: CASSPDSSNQPQHF
DNA: TGTGCCAGCAGCCCCGACAGTAGCAATCAGCCCCAGCATTTT

J: TRBJ2-5
D: NA
size: NA
V: TRBV10-3
CDR3: CAISESKEQETQYF
DNA: TGTGCCATCAGTGAGTCTAAGGAGCAAGAGACCCAGTACTTC

J: TRBJ2-7
D: NA
size: NA
V: TRBV5-1
CDR3: CASSLGERLRDEQYF
DNA: TGCGCCAGCAGCTTGGGGGAGCGCCTTCGGGACGAGCAGTACTTC